This T cell receptor (beta chain) was documented in a study of cytomegalovirus exposure and HLA in healthy donors. As for this clone: Its antigen is still unknown.

Study conclusions and caveats: In vitro assays verified that a few CMV-associated chains recognized CMV antigens specifically.

Generated by immunoSEQ multiplex PCR, the TCRdb table keeps only in-frame clones and is missing some. The sample lists about 160,000 clones, more than 75% occurring once. The CDR3 sequence is 13 residues long. The germline CDR1 and CDR2 sequences are MNHNS and SASEGT. V was trimmed by 2 bases and J by 4 bases, leaving 6 bases between them. The clonotype originates from a man aged 18 to 30 in good health and CMV-seronegative. V gene TRBV6-1 combines with J gene TRBJ1-3; D not certain. Specimen: PBMCs. CDR3 nucleotide sequence: TGTGCCAGCAGTGAAACAGTCGGAAACACCATATATTTT. Residues: CASSETVGNTIYF.